Here is one T cell receptor beta chain with its context. Antigen unknown. Germline CDR1 is ENHRY and CDR2 is SYGVKD. The CDR3 is 13 amino acids. With 11 bases clipped from V and 5 bases from J, the junction kept 11 bases outside the gene matches. The PCR employed 60 Vbeta primers together with 13 Jbeta primers. Produced via immunoSEQ multiplex PCR; TCRdb's table is partial and in-frame only. Seen here are about 180,000 clones, 72% observed once, and the top ten hold roughly 2.5%. The record originates from a study of cytomegalovirus exposure and HLA in healthy donors. Findings and caveats of the study: Earlier findings revealed that most TCR beta V segments proved productive either about 87% or about 30% of the time. According to a later analysis, most TCR beta chains associated with CMV appeared HLA-restricted. A list of 150 to 200 TCR beta chains associated with cytomegalovirus was given. In a later analysis, across HLA loci, associated TCR counts were highest for DRB1, lowest for HLA-C.

The sequence was collected from a human donor in good health. Sequenced material: PBMCs. The rearrangement joins TRBV10-3 to TRBJ2-7; 8 bases are a match to TRBD1. This CDR3 is CAATGGVGNEQYF. The CDR3 region has the DNA TGTGCCGCCACAGGGGGTGTGGGTAACGAGCAGTACTTC.